This TCR beta chain was retrieved from a study of blood T cell repertoires in COVID-19. As for the study in general: Donors in the United States, Italy and Spain gave samples during acute or convalescent COVID-19. From T cells, B-cell-depleted T cells, or PBMCs came the material, which was cDNA or gDNA.

Authors' analysis steps: Counts of nucleated cells, estimated from reference gene primer amplification, were obtained. Assay: immunoSEQ multiplex PCR; the TCRdb copy retains only in-frame clones and omits some. V and J calls and clone size are given by that table; D and trimming were obtained from the DNA. Found here are approximately 150,000 clones, about nine tenths of them singletons; the top ten hold roughly a sixth. Germline CDR1 and CDR2: SGHTA and FQGNSA. The length of the CDR3 is 13 residues. Trimming removed 5 bases from V and 6 bases from J; junction bases left unmatched: 6. The source is a man aged 55 to 70 with active or convalescent COVID-19. The gene calls are TRBV7-2 and TRBJ2-7; 8 positions agree with TRBD2. The sequencing sample was made of peripheral blood. CDR3 DNA: TGTGCCAGCAGCCGGGGGGGGCTAGGCGAGCAGTACTTC. Its protein is CASSRGGLGEQYF.